A single sample gave rise to the 31 T cell receptor beta chains below, sequenced in a study of cytomegalovirus exposure and HLA in healthy donors. The PCR was carried out with 60 Vbeta primers and 13 Jbeta primers. Assay: immunoSEQ multiplex PCR; the TCRdb copy retains only in-frame clones and omits some. The sample includes approximately 110,000 clones. Sequenced sample: PBMCs. These receptors all stem from a man aged 18 to 29 in good health and CMV-seronegative.

V usage is TRBV15 and J usage is TRBJ2-5; maybe TRBD1 (5 bases). The CDR3 spans 14 residues. Per the germline V gene, CDR1 is LNHNV and CDR2 is YYDKDF (reference sequence). The V end was cut by 1 base, the J end by 4 bases, with 10 bases between. In nucleotides, the CDR3 is TGTGCCACCAGCAGAGGTGGGGCTTCAGAGACCCAGTACTTC. This encodes CATSRGGASETQYF.

V and J are TRBV2 and TRBJ2-5, with 10 bases that match TRBD2. The DNA end lines up better with TRBJ2-7; the J call may be wrong. Germline CDR1 is SNHLY and CDR2 is FYNNEI. CDR3 length: 14 amino acids. The CDR3: CASRLAGGIYEQYF. The CDR3 coding sequence is TGTGCCAGCAGATTAGCGGGAGGTATCTACGAGCAGTACTTC.

The chain is built from TRBV9 and TRBJ2-4, with 9 bases fitting TRBD1. V trimming: 0 bases; J trimming: 6 bases; junction bases outside the gene matches: 4. The germline V gene has CDR1 SGDLS and CDR2 YYNGEE. CDR3 length: 15 residues. The CDR3 loop reads CASSVGDRERNIQYF. CDR3 sequence (DNA): TGTGCCAGCAGCGTAGGGGACAGGGAGAGAAACATTCAGTACTTC.

Of note for this clone: A junction boundary mismatches the germline segment, possibly from a read error. The chain is built from TRBV7-7 and TRBJ2-5; 8 bases map to TRBD2. CDR3 length equals 14 residues. CDR1 and CDR2 (germline): SSHAT, FNYEAQ (reference sequence). CDR3 sequence reads: CASSGGWGEQTQYF. The CDR3, as DNA: TGTGCTAGCAGCGGGGGTTGGGGGGAACAGACCCAGTACTTC.

The V gene is TRBV9, the J gene TRBJ1-3; D gene ambiguous. The length of the CDR3 is 12 residues. The germline V gene has CDR1 SGDLS and CDR2 YYNGEE. Deletions cut 4 bases from V and 4 bases from J, with 6 bases between. The CDR3 nucleotides read TGTGCCAGCAGCATTGGCGGAAACACCATATATTTT. It encodes CASSIGGNTIYF.

V usage is TRBV6-5 and J usage is TRBJ2-7, with D perhaps matching TRBD2 (5 bases). V was clipped by 5 bases and J by 4 bases, with 12 bases between them. The germline V gene has CDR1 MNHEY and CDR2 SVGAGI. The CDR3 contains 13 residues. CDR3 protein: CASSGGYRYEQYF. The CDR3 DNA reads as TGTGCCAGCAGTGGCGGGTACCGGTACGAGCAGTACTTC.

V is TRBV5-1 and J is TRBJ2-5; D perhaps matches TRBD1 (6 bases). Near its end, the DNA agrees better with TRBJ2-7, so the J call may be wrong. This CDR3 is built from 13 residues. The germline V gene encodes CDR1 SGHRS and CDR2 YFSETQ. CDR3 residues: CASSTDSPYEQYF. CDR3 DNA: TGCGCCAGCAGTACGGACAGCCCCTACGAGCAGTACTTC.

The genes are TRBV27 and TRBJ1-1; a weak D match, TRBD1 (5 bases). The CDR3 totals 14 residues. V was shortened by 7 bases and J by 7 bases, with 19 bases between the two germline ends. Germline assignment: CDR1 MNHEY and CDR2 SMNVEV (reference sequence). DNA of the CDR3: TGTGCCAGCAACCCCGGAGGCGCGGGGGGTGAAGCTTTCTTT. Translated: CASNPGGAGGEAFF.

This rearrangement joins TRBV7-9 to TRBJ1-1; D remains unclear. Trimming shortened V by 0 bases and J by 1 base, and 12 bases separated the two germline ends. The CDR3 extends over 16 amino acids. Germline-derived CDR1 and CDR2 are SEHNR and FQNEAQ (reference sequence). CDR3 residues: CASSLARGEGNTEAFF. DNA for the CDR3: TGTGCCAGCAGCTTAGCGCGCGGGGAGGGGAACACTGAAGCTTTCTTT. Together with reference TRBV7-9 and TRBJ1-1, the CDR3 gives the full variable domain: DTGVSQNPRHKITKRGQNVTFRCDPISEHNRLYWYRQTLGQGPEFLTYFQNEAQLEKSRLLSDRFSAERPKGSFSTLEIQRTEQGDSAMYLCASSLARGEGNTEAFFGQGTRLTVV.

V and J are TRBV19 and TRBJ1-6, with D maybe TRBD1 (5 bases). The germline V gene encodes CDR1 LNHDA and CDR2 SQIVND (reference sequence). The CDR3 contains 14 residues. Trimming pared 5 bases from V and 7 bases from J, leaving 12 bases between. CDR3 DNA sequence: TGTGCCAGTAGTCCCGACAGCTGGAATTCACCCCTCCACTTT. Amino acids: CASSPDSWNSPLHF.

The rearrangement joins TRBV5-4 to TRBJ2-3; D is perhaps TRBD2 (5 bases). V was trimmed by 10 bases and J by 6 bases, leaving 21 bases between them. The CDR3 is 14 residues long. The germline gives CDR1 SGHNT, CDR2 YYREEE (reference sequence). The CDR3 coding sequence is TGTGCCCTCAGAGCGGCCTCAAAAGGGGATACGCAGTATTTT. As protein: CALRAASKGDTQYF. Together with reference TRBV5-4 and TRBJ2-3, the CDR3 gives the full variable domain: ETGVTQSPTHLIKTRGQQVTLRCSSQSGHNTVSWYQQALGQGPQFIFQYYREEENGRGNFPPRFSGLQFPNYSSELNVNALELDDSALYLCALRAASKGDTQYFGPGTRLTVL.

The chain recombines TRBV6-6 with TRBJ2-2; D possibly corresponds to TRBD1 (5 bases). V was clipped by 3 bases and J by 2 bases, with 10 bases between them. The CDR3 has 15 residues. Per germline, CDR1 MNHNY and CDR2 SVGAGI (reference sequence). The DNA for the CDR3 is TGTGCCAGCAGTTATTCACAGGAAAACACCGGGGAGCTGTTTTTT. Residues: CASSYSQENTGELFF.

The CDR3 DNA follows: TGTGCCACCAGCAGGAAGGGGAGGGGGAATGAAAAACTGTTTTTT. Its protein is CATSRKGRGNEKLFF. V usage is TRBV15 and J usage is TRBJ1-4; tentatively, D is TRBD1 (6 bases). With 3 bases removed from V and 5 bases from J, the gap between germline ends came to 13 bases. Germline CDR1 is LNHNV and CDR2 is YYDKDF (reference sequence). This CDR3 comprises 15 residues.

V is TRBV6-1 and J is TRBJ1-5, with 9 bases fitting TRBD1. This CDR3 region has 15 residues. After removal of 3 bases from V and 6 bases from J, the junction contained 6 bases not matched to a gene. Germline CDR1 reads MNHNS; CDR2 reads SASEGT. In nucleotides, the CDR3 is TGTGCCAGCAGTGACCGGGACAGGGCTGGTCAGCCCCAGCATTTT. Protein sequence: CASSDRDRAGQPQHF.

The chain has TRBV9 and TRBJ2-1; 10 positions match TRBD2. Germline CDR1 SGDLS, CDR2 YYNGEE. The CDR3 runs to 16 residues. The junction had 8 bases not matched to a gene; V was cut back by 0 bases and J by 8 bases. In DNA, the CDR3 is TGTGCCAGCAGCGTAGCTTCGGGACTAGCGATAGATGAGCAGTTCTTC. Its protein is CASSVASGLAIDEQFF.

The chain is built from TRBV5-4 and TRBJ2-7; the match to TRBD1 covers 9 bases. J gave up 0 bases and V 4 bases, and 5 bases lay outside the gene matches. This CDR3 is built from 15 residues. Per the germline V gene, CDR1 is SGHNT and CDR2 is YYREEE (reference sequence). CDR3 sequence reads: CASSPGQGSSYEQYF. The CDR3 bases are TGTGCCAGCAGCCCCGGACAGGGGAGCTCCTACGAGCAGTACTTC.

This chain links TRBV9 with TRBJ1-1; a possible D gene is TRBD1 (5 bases). The V end lost 4 bases, the J end lost 4 bases, and 11 bases lay between the germline ends. There are 13 residues in the CDR3. CDR1 and CDR2 from the germline V gene are SGDLS and YYNGEE. This CDR3 reads CASSHLGGTEAFF. In DNA, the CDR3 is TGTGCCAGCAGCCACTTGGGGGGCACTGAAGCTTTCTTT.

V gene TRBV2 combines with J gene TRBJ1-2, with 8 bases identical to TRBD1. The length of the CDR3 is 11 residues. With 11 bases clipped from V and 6 bases from J, the junction kept 5 bases outside the gene matches. Germline V gives CDR1 SNHLY, CDR2 FYNNEI. CDR3 DNA sequence: TGTGCCGGGGGACAGGACAATGGCTACACCTTC. Protein product: CAGGQDNGYTF.

J is TRBJ2-7 and V is TRBV4-1; a possible D gene is TRBD2 (6 bases). The CDR3 consists of 15 residues. Between the trimmed V and J ends, which lost 1 base and 1 base, there was a span of 11 bases. CDR1 is MGHRA, CDR2 YSYEKL, per germline. CDR3 amino acids: CASSQGGSGSYEQYF. CDR3 sequence (DNA): TGCGCCAGCAGCCAAGGAGGAAGCGGGTCCTACGAGCAGTACTTC.

V is TRBV7-8 and J is TRBJ2-3; 7 bases line up with TRBD2. The trim removed 8 bases at V and 2 bases at J, leaving 1 base unmatched. This CDR3 is built from 12 residues. Germline V gene lookup returns CDR1 SGHVS and CDR2 FQNEAQ. The CDR3, as DNA: TGTGCCAGCGGACTAGACACAGATACGCAGTATTTT. Protein product: CASGLDTDTQYF.

V usage is TRBV11-3 and J usage is TRBJ2-1, with a tentative D call TRBD1 (6 bases). The CDR3 spans 17 residues. The V end was cut by 1 base, the J end by 6 bases, with 19 bases between. In germline, CDR1 is SGHNT, CDR2 YENEEA. CDR3 nucleotides: TGTGCCAGCAGCTTAGGGTCGGGCCCCCAAGGGGGCAATGAGCAGTTCTTC. Protein product: CASSLGSGPQGGNEQFF.

The chain is built from TRBV7-9 and TRBJ1-4; 7 nucleotides match TRBD1. The CDR3 is 15 residues long. Germline trimming cut 2 bases from V and 0 bases from J; bases unmatched to any gene: 0. CDR1 and CDR2 (germline): SEHNR, FQNEAQ (reference sequence). The CDR3 DNA reads as TGTGCCAGCAGCTTAACAGGGGCAACTAATGAAAAACTGTTTTTT. Translating it yields CASSLTGATNEKLFF.

V usage is TRBV10-2 and J usage is TRBJ1-2; D is ambiguous. This CDR3 has 13 amino acids. Looked up from germline, CDR1 is WSHSY and CDR2 is SAAADI. V shed 10 bases and J shed 2 bases, with 14 bases lying between them. DNA for the CDR3: TGCGCCACCGAGGAGTCATCGAACTATGGCTACACCTTC. Translating gives CATEESSNYGYTF.

This chain joins TRBV2 and TRBJ2-3; possibly TRBD2 for D (6 bases). With 3 bases removed from V and 2 bases from J, the gap between germline ends came to 18 bases. Germline V CDR1 and CDR2: SNHLY, FYNNEI. The CDR3 covers 17 residues. This CDR3 reads CASSDDGPGLSTDTQYF. CDR3 DNA: TGTGCCAGCAGTGATGACGGCCCGGGACTTTCCACAGATACGCAGTATTTT. Full variable domain (missing parts from reference TRBV2 and TRBJ2-3): EPEVTQTPSHQVTQMGQEVILRCVPISNHLYFYWYRQILGQKVEFLVSFYNNEISEKSEIFDDQFSVERPDGSNFTLKIRSTKLEDSAMYFCASSDDGPGLSTDTQYFGPGTRLTVL.

The chain is built from TRBV19 and TRBJ2-2, with D uncertain. Deletions cut 2 bases from V and 5 bases from J, with 12 bases between. Germline assignment: CDR1 LNHDA and CDR2 SQIVND (reference sequence). The CDR3 is 15 amino acids. The CDR3 nucleotides are TGTGCCAGTAGTATAAATGCGGCAGATACCGGGGAGCTGTTTTTT. Protein product: CASSINAADTGELFF. The full variable domain, with the rest looked up from reference TRBV19 and TRBJ2-2, is DGGITQSPKYLFRKEGQNVTLSCEQNLNHDAMYWYRQDPGQGLRLIYYSQIVNDFQKGDIAEGYSVSREKKESFPLTVTSAQKNPTAFYLCASSINAADTGELFFGEGSRLTVL.

The chain employs TRBV11-2 and TRBJ1-4, with D unclear. V gave up 3 bases and J gave up 14 bases, with 10 bases separating them. This CDR3 is built from 11 residues. Per germline, CDR1 SGHAT and CDR2 FQNNGV. The DNA for the CDR3 is TGTGCCAGCAGCTTTCGCACGCGTCTGTTTTTT. It is translated as CASSFRTRLFF.

This chain connects TRBV7-2 to TRBJ2-7; 7 bases fit TRBD2. The CDR3 has 13 residues. The germline CDR1 and CDR2 sequences are SGHTA and FQGNSA. Trimming took 5 bases from V and 2 from J; bases not matched to a gene: 3. The DNA for the CDR3 is TGTGCCAGCAGCCTACGGGGGGCCTACGAGCAGTACTTC. Translating gives CASSLRGAYEQYF.

The CDR3 bases are TGTGCCAGCAGCTTAGATGAGGGCAGATTTGATGACTATGGCTACACCTTC. Amino acid sequence: CASSLDEGRFDDYGYTF. The rearrangement uses TRBV11-2 and TRBJ1-2; D not resolved. The V end lost 0 bases, the J end lost 3 bases, and 17 bases lay between the germline ends. The CDR3 covers 17 residues. The V gene's germline CDR1 is SGHAT and CDR2 FQNNGV.

V is TRBV11-1 and J is TRBJ1-1, with D tentatively TRBD1 (6 bases). Germline V lookup: CDR1 SGHAT, CDR2 FQDESV (reference sequence). CDR3 size: 12 residues. Trimming pared 10 bases from V and 4 bases from J, leaving 13 bases between. CDR3 bases: TGTGCCACCCAAGGGGGGGGCACTGAAGCTTTCTTT. Protein product: CATQGGGTEAFF.

The chain is built from TRBV5-1 and TRBJ2-7; 8 nucleotides agree with TRBD1. Germline assignment: CDR1 SGHRS and CDR2 YFSETQ. The CDR3 is made up of 15 amino acids. The V and J ends lost 3 bases and 5 bases, in that order; junction bases with no gene match: 10. The CDR3 protein is CASSSRRDRSNEQYF. The CDR3 DNA reads as TGCGCCAGCAGCTCGCGCCGGGACAGGAGTAACGAGCAGTACTTC. The whole variable domain, remainder taken from reference TRBV5-1 and TRBJ2-7, is KAGVTQTPRYLIKTRGQQVTLSCSPISGHRSVSWYQQTPGQGLQFLFEYFSETQRNKGNFPGRFSGRQFSNSRSEMNVSTLELGDSALYLCASSSRRDRSNEQYFGPGTRLTVT.

The V call is TRBV6-5, the J call TRBJ2-2; TRBD2 agrees at 9 bases. The V and J ends lost 10 bases and 7 bases, in that order; junction bases with no gene match: 13. Germline V CDR1 and CDR2: MNHEY, SVGAGI. There are 15 residues in the CDR3. The CDR3 sequence is CATQGGGAGNGELFF. The CDR3 region has the DNA TGTGCCACCCAAGGCGGGGGGGCCGGGAACGGGGAGCTGTTTTTT.